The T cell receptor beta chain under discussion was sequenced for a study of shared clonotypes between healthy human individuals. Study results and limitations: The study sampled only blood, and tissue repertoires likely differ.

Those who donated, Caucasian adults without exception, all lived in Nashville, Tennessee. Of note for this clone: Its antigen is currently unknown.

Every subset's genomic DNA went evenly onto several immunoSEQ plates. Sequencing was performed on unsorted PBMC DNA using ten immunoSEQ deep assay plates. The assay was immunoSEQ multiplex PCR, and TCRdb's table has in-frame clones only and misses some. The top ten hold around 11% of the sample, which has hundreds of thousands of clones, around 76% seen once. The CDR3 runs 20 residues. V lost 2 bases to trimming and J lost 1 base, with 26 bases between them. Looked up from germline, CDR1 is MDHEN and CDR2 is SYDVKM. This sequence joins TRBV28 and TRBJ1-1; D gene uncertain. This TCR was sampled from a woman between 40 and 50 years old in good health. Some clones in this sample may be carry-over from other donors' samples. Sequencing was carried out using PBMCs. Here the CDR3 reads CASSLIPKLSRSRRNTEAFF. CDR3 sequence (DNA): TGTGCCAGCAGTTTAATACCCAAATTAAGTCGGAGTAGGAGGAACACTGAAGCTTTCTTT.